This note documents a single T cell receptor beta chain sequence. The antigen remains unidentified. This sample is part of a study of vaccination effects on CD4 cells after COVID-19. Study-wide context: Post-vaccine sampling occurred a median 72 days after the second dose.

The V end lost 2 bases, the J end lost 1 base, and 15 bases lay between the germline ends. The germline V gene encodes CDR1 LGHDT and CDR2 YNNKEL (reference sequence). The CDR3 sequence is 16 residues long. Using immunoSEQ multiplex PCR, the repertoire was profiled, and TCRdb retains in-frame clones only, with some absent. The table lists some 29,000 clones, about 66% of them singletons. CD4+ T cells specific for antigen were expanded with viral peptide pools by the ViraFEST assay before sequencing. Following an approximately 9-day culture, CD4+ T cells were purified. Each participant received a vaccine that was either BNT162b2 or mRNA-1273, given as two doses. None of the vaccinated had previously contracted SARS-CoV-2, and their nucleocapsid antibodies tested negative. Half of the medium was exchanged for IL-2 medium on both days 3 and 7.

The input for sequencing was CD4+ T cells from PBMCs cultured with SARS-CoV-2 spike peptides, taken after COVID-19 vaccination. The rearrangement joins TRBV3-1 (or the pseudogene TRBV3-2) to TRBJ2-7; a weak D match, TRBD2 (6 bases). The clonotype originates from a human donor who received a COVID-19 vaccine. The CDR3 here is CASSQSYGGPSYEQYF. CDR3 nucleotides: TGTGCCAGCAGCCAAAGCTACGGGGGACCGTCCTACGAGCAGTACTTC.